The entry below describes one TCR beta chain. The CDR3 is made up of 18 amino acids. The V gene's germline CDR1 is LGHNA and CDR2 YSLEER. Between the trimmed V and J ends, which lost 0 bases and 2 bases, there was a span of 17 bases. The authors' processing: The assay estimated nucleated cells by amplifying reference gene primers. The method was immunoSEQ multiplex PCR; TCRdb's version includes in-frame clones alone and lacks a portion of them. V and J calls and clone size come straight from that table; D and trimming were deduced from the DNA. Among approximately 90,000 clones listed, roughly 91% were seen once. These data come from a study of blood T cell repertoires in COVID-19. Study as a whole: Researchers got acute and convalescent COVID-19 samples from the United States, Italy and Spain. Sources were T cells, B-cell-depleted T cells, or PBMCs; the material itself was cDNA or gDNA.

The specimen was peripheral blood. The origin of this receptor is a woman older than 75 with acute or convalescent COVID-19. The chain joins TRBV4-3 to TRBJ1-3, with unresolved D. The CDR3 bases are TGCGCCAGCAGCCAAGATCACCCCCCGGGGTATGCTGGAAACACCATATATTTT. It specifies CASSQDHPPGYAGNTIYF.